The 8 T cell receptor beta chains below all came from one sample that was sequenced in a study of blood T cell repertoires in COVID-19. Generated by immunoSEQ multiplex PCR, the TCRdb table keeps only in-frame clones and is missing some. The sample has a few hundred thousand clones; more than 85% are singletons. Sequencing was carried out using peripheral blood. All receptors come from a man between 18 and 35 years old with active or convalescent COVID-19.

The chain recombines TRBV6-2 or TRBV6-3 with TRBJ2-7, with D possibly being TRBD2 (6 bases). Trimming removed 2 bases from V and 2 bases from J, with 19 bases in between. Germline V gene data show CDR1 as MNHEY and CDR2 as SVGEGT. The length of the CDR3 is 17 residues. CDR3 nucleotide sequence: TGTGCCAGCAGTTACATTCTTGGGTCTAGCGTTGCCTACGAGCAGTACTTC. Translating it yields CASSYILGSSVAYEQYF.

The chain joins TRBV7-9 to TRBJ1-1; 8 nucleotides match TRBD1. Germline loops: CDR1 SEHNR, CDR2 FQNEAQ (reference sequence). The CDR3 runs to 14 residues. J was trimmed by 5 bases and V by 3 bases; bases with no gene match: 5. CDR3 residues: CASSLTGAETEAFF. The CDR3 DNA follows: TGTGCCAGCAGCTTGACAGGGGCGGAAACTGAAGCTTTCTTT.

The gene calls are TRBV29-1 and TRBJ1-2, with D hard to call. Germline loops: CDR1 SQVTM, CDR2 ANQGSEA. The length of the CDR3 is 11 residues. V shed 5 bases and J shed 4 bases, with 8 bases lying between them. Here the CDR3 reads CSVPASYGYTF. The CDR3 nucleotides read TGCAGCGTTCCAGCGTCCTATGGCTACACCTTC.

V and J are TRBV6-5 and TRBJ1-1; 10 bases are shared with TRBD1. V gave up 11 bases and J gave up 1 base; unmatched junction bases: 1. The CDR3 is 12 amino acids. Germline-derived CDR1 and CDR2 are MNHEY and SVGAGI. CDR3 in DNA: TGTGCCGGACAGGGGGGGAACACTGAAGCTTTCTTT. This sequence encodes CAGQGGNTEAFF.

The chain links TRBV29-1 to TRBJ2-5, with TRBD1 matching over 8 bases. The CDR3 consists of 14 residues. V was clipped by 3 bases and J by 3 bases; unmatched bases: 6. Germline V gene lookup returns CDR1 SQVTM and CDR2 ANQGSEA. The CDR3 DNA reads as TGCAGCGTTGACGCTGGACAGGGAAAAGAGACCCAGTACTTC. It specifies CSVDAGQGKETQYF.

The CDR3 loop is CASSQGTEAFF. The CDR3 nucleotides read TGCGCCAGCAGCCAGGGGACAGAAGCTTTCTTT. The V gene is TRBV4-1, the J gene TRBJ1-1; tentative D call: TRBD1 (6 bases). The CDR3 spans 11 residues. V was cut by 3 bases and J by 8 bases, with 7 bases left in between. The germline V gene encodes CDR1 MGHRA and CDR2 YSYEKL.

V usage is TRBV3-1 (or the pseudogene TRBV3-2) and J usage is TRBJ2-5; no clear D. The length of the CDR3 is 15 residues. Trimming removed 1 base from V and 0 bases from J, with 9 bases in between. Germline CDR1 and CDR2: LGHDT and YNNKEL (reference sequence). CDR3 DNA: TGTGCCAGCAGCCAAGGTCCAGGCTACCAAGAGACCCAGTACTTC. Translated, it gives CASSQGPGYQETQYF.

The chain is built from TRBV7-2 and TRBJ2-7; 9 nucleotides align to TRBD2. This CDR3 region has 16 residues. Trimming cost V 5 bases and J 0 bases; bases outside gene matches: 8. Germline loops: CDR1 SGHTA, CDR2 FQGNSA. Here the CDR3 DNA reads TGTGCCAGCAGCGTTGATAGCGGGGGCAGCTCCTACGAGCAGTACTTC. Translated: CASSVDSGGSSYEQYF.